Described below is a single TCR beta chain sequence and its context. Its specificity is not known. This sample is drawn from a study of T cell repertoires in cytomegalovirus infection. For the study at large: Indicated by public TCR beta signatures were CMV infection and matching HLA type. Study-level findings and limits: The ex vivo response was dominated by HLA-C-restricted CMV-specific TCR beta clonotypes.

Trimming took 7 bases from V and 0 from J, leaving 16 bases between them. Germline values: CDR1 LGHNT, CDR2 FRNRAP. The CDR3 spans 16 residues. TCRdb reanalysed the reads using MiXCR and keeps one entry per CDR3 protein. The table has a few hundred thousand distinct CDR3 sequences, around 35% seen once. This material consisted of cultured PBMCs, taken from culture after CMV antigen stimulation. The chain couples TRBV12-5 to TRBJ2-1; TRBD1 might be the D (5 bases). The source of this sequence is a human donor in good health (CMV status not recorded). Some clones in this sample may be carry-over from other donors' samples. The CDR3 reads CASAQPGHPSYNEQFF. The CDR3, as DNA: TGTGCTAGTGCCCAACCAGGGCATCCCTCCTACAATGAGCAGTTCTTC.